The entry below describes one TCR beta chain. Its binding antigen is unknown. Nothing much larger sits one base from this clone, and base qualities are not available. CDR1 and CDR2 (MNHNS, SASEGT) derive from the germline V gene. The germline ends are 15 bases apart after V is trimmed by 7 bases and J by 8 bases. From its cysteine to its phenylalanine, the CDR3 spans 13 amino acids. The kept DNA is CDR3 alone, 39 bases in frame from the first base. These data come from a study of cytomegalovirus exposure and HLA in healthy donors (dated by TCRdb to the late 2010s). About the full investigation: An earlier analysis of roughly 630 of the donors reported 250 to 350 Gb of sequence data and around 110 million unique TCR beta sequences from approximately 180 million T cells. To study patterns of TCR occurrence, a later analysis re-analyzed previously published TCR beta repertoires from under 750 donors and added high-resolution HLA genotyping. Every repertoire in the discovery cohort had been generated on one and the same sequencing platform. An early release covering over 500 HLA-typed donors comprised around 300 gigabases of sequencing data and 85 million or so unique TCR sequences. Along with the approximately 700-subject first cohort, a separate validation cohort of over 90 different subjects was used. The study was designed to test whether signatures of past pathogen exposure could be identified by cataloging public T cell receptors. In the later analysis, no new phenotypic data were used to find candidate immune exposures; instead, reliance was placed on TCR beta sequences and their occurrence across donors. Across 398 genotyped donors of the cohort, an average of roughly 230,000 unique TCR beta nucleotide sequences per donor were sequenced, and about a sixth of those sequences were non-productive. To decide whether each TCR beta V gene segment behaved as functional or pseudogenic, an earlier analysis of nearly 600 of the donors relied on high-throughput TCR beta sequencing. Among the roughly 370 genotyped donors, approximately 82% belonged to the genetic ancestry cluster associated with self-reported Caucasian donors. Because of strong linkage in the cohort, 5 or 6 DR-DQ haplotypes were treated as single units for association and clustering. Typing coverage varied by locus: roughly 620-640 donors for A, B, C, DRB1 and DQB1; more than 500 for DQA1; 600 to 610 for DPA1; approximately 450 for DPB1. Donor age, sex, ethnicity and CMV serostatus were compiled together with the repertoire data. The study combined high-throughput TCR immunosequencing, statistical association of individual TCRs with disease status, and machine learning to predict cytomegalovirus infection status. Both class I and class II loci were covered by HLA typing, at four-digit resolution. The study used immunosequencing to profile the T cell repertoires of approximately 630 subjects and linked those repertoires to cytomegalovirus serostatus. Genome-wide SNP genotypes for about 55% of the roughly 670 donors were used in a later genetic analysis, which treated that subset as a discovery cohort.

The study at large found these results: In a later analysis, HLA-associated TCR beta chains were found to be more clonally expanded and to have lower generation probabilities than equally common non-associated chains. A cluster of highly shared sequence variants was judged likely to represent a technical artifact of the sequencing pipeline. In vitro tests confirmed that a few of the cytomegalovirus-associated TCR beta chains recognize cytomegalovirus antigens. HLA typing was unavailable for some donors at each locus, so association tests used only the typed subset. In a later analysis, around 15,000 TCR beta sequences were associated with specific HLA alleles at a false discovery rate of 0.05. CMV serostatus was the only immune exposure information available for the cohort. The classifier was reported to diagnose cytomegalovirus status with high specificity and sensitivity in both the original and validation cohorts. The 87-base-pair reads could not distinguish some IMGT-functional V segments, including TRBV6-2 and TRBV6-3, so those segments were excluded. This cohort had only TCR beta chains sequenced, and the lack of alpha or paired-chain data limited which features could be detected. In an earlier analysis of fewer than 750 of the donors, most TCR beta V segments were observed in productive rearrangements about 90% or about 30% of the time, broadly matching IMGT annotations. When HLA alleles, especially DR and DQ, strongly co-occurred, attributing TCR associations to individual alleles was difficult. A further reported finding was that TCR beta sequences accurately predicted the HLA-A and HLA-B alleles for most subjects in the first cohort. Because counts were too low, about 17 rarely observed V segments, including chromosome 9 orphons, were excluded from the earlier analysis of 587 of the donors. Linkage disequilibrium might explain the correlated functional status among segregating V segments, but an unknown experimental factor could not be ruled out. According to a later analysis, TCR association rates differed among HLA loci, with DRB1 alleles showing the most associated TCRs and HLA-C alleles showing the fewest. In a later genetic analysis, fewer N-insertions in productive TCRs were reported among donors in an Asian-associated ancestry cluster than the 666-donor mean. Most TCR sequences were seen in very few donors, while some public TCRs were found in many individuals. According to a later analysis, most CMV-associated TCR beta chains appeared to be HLA-restricted, and the HLA associations seemed to be driven largely by CMV exposure. The study gave a list of 150 to 200 TCR beta chains associated with cytomegalovirus. Roughly uniform sequencing depth across donors was assumed in presence/absence analyses, although this assumption may not hold. In a later analysis, several top co-occurrence clusters were reported to appear linked to parvovirus B19, influenza, CMV and Epstein-Barr virus. According to the authors, the approach could potentially be generalized to other disease states and immunological phenotypes. In a later genetic analysis, a missense DCLRE1C variant was associated with V-gene and J-gene trimming of TCR beta chains, and the association was replicated in an independent cohort.

The cohort consisted of 650 to 700 healthy bone marrow donors. Cohort members were all nominally healthy when sampled, although unrecorded immune exposures were likely present. The donor tested CMV seropositive, placing the donor among the roughly 300 seropositive members of the cohort. Each donor provided a peripheral blood sample, and peripheral blood mononuclear cells were used for TCR beta sequencing. The Qiagen DNeasy Blood Extraction Kit was used to extract genomic DNA from the blood cell samples. Library preparation used the immunoSEQ multiplex PCR assay. For the multiplex PCR, a mixture combining 60 forward primers for TCR Vbeta segments and 13 reverse primers for TCR Jbeta segments was used. The CDR3 region of rearranged TCR beta genes was amplified from genomic DNA with a multiplex PCR assay. On the Illumina HiSeq System, the amplified TCR beta libraries were sequenced as 87-base-pair reads. The source study handled its data this way. A later analysis counted about 80 million unique TCR beta chains across the 700 or so repertoires, and some 11 million of these chains were shared by at least two donors. A nearest-neighbor algorithm error-corrected the raw reads and collapsed the reads into unique sequences, merging closely related sequences to remove PCR and sequencing errors. V, D and J gene segments were assigned by aligning CDR3 sequences to IMGT reference sequences. For a sequence to be retained, a match of at least six nucleotides to both a V gene segment and a J gene segment was required. A rearrangement counted as productive if the CDR3 had no stop codons and remained in frame with V and J, and every other rearrangement counted as non-productive. Following IMGT convention, CDR3 was defined as the stretch from the second conserved V-encoded cysteine up to the conserved J-encoded phenylalanine. The earlier analysis of about 590 of the donors excluded sequences that lacked an unambiguous match to a single V gene segment. An earlier analysis of 500 to 700 of the donors classified V segments as functional when productive rearrangements were above 56.7% and as segregating when the standard deviation between donors was above 5%. A statistical classification framework was built to diagnose cytomegalovirus status from the catalog of TCR beta chain sequences. In a later analysis, TCR nucleotide sequences were compared against IMGT/GENE-DB human TR gene sequences so that V and J genes could be assigned. A later analysis assigned CDR3 sequences and most-parsimonious VDJ recombination scenarios with the TCRdist pipeline. In a later analysis, each TCR beta chain was defined by its CDR3 amino acid sequence together with its V-gene family, and reads without a unique V-gene family were excluded. To address suspected cross-contamination and a sequencing artifact, a later analysis removed several hundred highly shared, low-generation-probability nucleotide sequences. For each public chain, a later analysis derived a clonal expansion index from normalized ranks of inferred template counts within each repertoire. A later analysis computed generation probabilities with a VDJ recombination model fitted to out-of-frame rearrangements, and checked the results against IGoR. Hypergeometric tests were used in a later analysis to score TCR-TCR, TCR-HLA and TCR-CMV co-occurrence, with a repertoire-size bias correction applied to the TCR pairs. To estimate false discovery rates, a later analysis permuted the HLA or CMV assignments 20 times. In a later analysis, co-occurring TCRs were grouped using DBSCAN, and TCRdist sequence similarity was added for clustering within HLA-allele-positive subsets. Co-occurrence clustering excluded repertoires with fewer than 30,000 or more than 120,000 public chains, plus five with anomalous nucleotide sharing. TCRdb obtained this table from immuneACCESS and retained in-frame rearrangements with V and J assigned. These tables miss some clones; where compared with another copy, unresolved V genes account for less than half of the shortfall, and the remainder is unexplained. That table gives V, J and clone size, and the DNA gave D and trimming. The sample table contains more than 80,000 clones; only one count was recorded for about four fifths of them. The ten largest clones represent around 3% of the sample.

The sequence is built from TRBV6-1 and TRBJ1-5; no D segment can be confidently identified. Specimen: PBMCs. This TCR was recovered from a female donor in good health and CMV-seropositive. The CDR3 is CASTRLSVEPQHF. The sequence in DNA is TGTGCCAGCACCCGTTTATCAGTGGAGCCCCAGCATTTT.